This TCR beta chain was captured by sequencing in a study of response to subunit inactivated influenza vaccine. This CDR3 is 13 amino acids long. V was clipped by 8 bases and J by 2 bases; unmatched bases: 0. Study-level findings and limits: Authors suggested each seasonal flu vaccination may recruit only limited numbers of new T cells.

TCRdb re-derived calls from the RT-PCR reads in MiXCR, one entry per CDR3 protein. The data hold 650,000 to 800,000 distinct CDR3 sequences, with around 13% observed a single time. This clonotype has only a few counts. Its antigen is as yet unknown. This may stem from a read error, because a much larger clone lies one nucleotide away. Material: PBMCs from blood, obtained approximately 15 days before vaccination. This TCR derives from a man aged 50-59 years who received an inactivated influenza vaccine. The chain joins TRBV12-3 or TRBV12-4 to TRBJ2-1; the match to TRBD2 covers 10 bases. Here the CDR3 reads CASGLAAYNEQFF. In DNA, the CDR3 is TGTGCCAGCGGACTAGCGGCCTACAATGAGCAGTTCTTC.